A single sample is the source of the 11 T cell receptor beta chains below, sequenced in a study of OX40 agonist ivuxolimab in advanced cancers. TCRdb's copy holds only in-frame clones and misses some; the assay was immunoSEQ multiplex PCR. The sample records more than 70,000 clones, approximately 84% being singletons. Specimen: CD4+ or CD8+ T cells sorted from blood, collected in a trial of the OX40 agonist ivuxolimab. The receptors were gathered from an adult with an advanced solid tumor such as melanoma, head and neck, liver or kidney cancer.

This sequence joins TRBV9 and TRBJ2-7; D ambiguous. CDR1 and CDR2 (germline): SGDLS, YYNGEE. This CDR3 is built from 14 residues. The V end lost 0 bases, the J end lost 0 bases, and 7 bases lay between the germline ends. In DNA form, the CDR3 reads TGTGCCAGCAGCGTAGGGGTAGGCTCCTACGAGCAGTACTTC. Translating it yields CASSVGVGSYEQYF.

This clone was counted between two and nine times. V usage is TRBV9 and J usage is TRBJ1-2, with a tentative D call TRBD1 (5 bases). Trimming removed 0 bases from V and 7 bases from J, with 7 bases in between. This CDR3 contains 12 residues. Germline loops: CDR1 SGDLS, CDR2 YYNGEE. In nucleotides, the CDR3 is TGTGCCAGCAGCGTAGCTGGGGCTGGCTACACCTTC. This gives the protein CASSVAGAGYTF.

This rearrangement joins TRBV7-2 to TRBJ2-5; 10 bases are shared with TRBD2. Judging by the DNA end, TRBJ2-7 fits better; the J call may be wrong. CDR3 length equals 15 residues. Germline CDR1 SGHTA, CDR2 FQGNSA. DNA for the CDR3: TGTGCCAGCAGCCCTCATAGCGGGGGGAGCTACGAGCAGTACTTC. The encoded protein is CASSPHSGGSYEQYF.

The V call is TRBV19, the J call TRBJ1-2; perhaps TRBD1 as D (6 bases). Trimming pared 8 bases from V and 2 bases from J, leaving 12 bases between. This CDR3 spans 13 amino acids. Per germline, CDR1 LNHDA and CDR2 SQIVND (reference sequence). CDR3: CASQRGENYGYTF. The CDR3 nucleotides read TGTGCCAGTCAAAGGGGGGAAAACTATGGCTACACCTTC.

The chain recombines TRBV19 with TRBJ2-7, with 8 bases identical to TRBD1. The CDR3 runs 15 residues. The ends lost 5 bases at V and 4 bases at J; junction bases unmatched: 10. Germline V CDR1 and CDR2: LNHDA, SQIVND (reference sequence). The CDR3: CASSYEGTGSYEQYF. The CDR3, as DNA: TGTGCCAGTAGTTACGAGGGGACAGGATCATACGAGCAGTACTTC.

CDR3: CASSPGQDLEGTF. The CDR3 DNA follows: TGTGCCAGCAGCCCGGGACAGGACCTGGAGGGCACCTTC. The genes are TRBV6-5 and TRBJ1-2, with 8 nucleotides matching TRBD1. Germline V lookup: CDR1 MNHEY, CDR2 SVGAGI. Germline trimming cut 6 bases from V and 13 bases from J; bases unmatched to any gene: 13. The CDR3 is 13 residues long.

The chain combines TRBV2 with TRBJ2-7, with D possibly being TRBD1 (6 bases). The germline V and J ends were trimmed by 8 bases and 3 bases, with 14 bases remaining between them. CDR1 SNHLY and CDR2 FYNNEI come from the germline V gene. The CDR3 runs 13 residues. CDR3 in amino acids: CASGWDISYEQYF. CDR3 sequence (DNA): TGTGCCAGCGGCTGGGACATCAGCTACGAGCAGTACTTC.

The CDR3 coding sequence is TGTGCCAGCAGCTTCCAAGATACGCAGTATTTT. Amino acid sequence: CASSFQDTQYF. The rearrangement uses TRBV5-4 and TRBJ2-3; D uncertain. Trimming shortened V by 2 bases and J by 5 bases, and 3 bases separated the two germline ends. The CDR3 consists of 11 residues. From germline, CDR1 is SGHNT and CDR2 YYREEE (reference sequence).

CDR3 nucleotide sequence: TGTGCCAGCTCACGACAGGTACAAGAGACCCAGTACTTC. Its translation: CASSRQVQETQYF. The genes are TRBV27 and TRBJ2-5, with D perhaps TRBD1 (6 bases). V lost 8 bases, J lost 2 bases, and 12 bases lay in between. Germline CDR1 is MNHEY and CDR2 is SMNVEV (reference sequence). The CDR3 totals 13 residues.

In its sample, this clone was seen once. The chain couples TRBV27 to TRBJ2-7; the match to TRBD2 covers 7 bases. CDR1 is MNHEY and CDR2 is SMNVEV in the germline V gene (reference sequence). CDR3 length: 16 amino acids. J was trimmed by 6 bases and V by 6 bases; bases with no gene match: 17. The CDR3 sequence is CASRPPYGEGSGEQYF. The CDR3 nucleotides are TGTGCCAGCAGACCCCCGTACGGGGAGGGTTCAGGCGAGCAGTACTTC.

The chain is built from TRBV6-5 and TRBJ2-1; D is undetermined. V lost 6 bases to trimming and J lost 7 bases, with 7 bases between them. Germline-derived CDR1 and CDR2 are MNHEY and SVGAGI. CDR3 size: 11 residues. CDR3 bases: TGTGCCAGCAGGCAAAGGAATGAGCAGTTCTTC. Translated, it gives CASRQRNEQFF.